The entry below describes one TCR beta chain. Its target is not known. In the PCR, 60 Vbeta and 13 Jbeta primers were used. Produced via immunoSEQ multiplex PCR; TCRdb's table is partial and in-frame only. The sample has about 140,000 clones, more than 75% seen once; the top ten hold approximately 1.8%. The record originates from a study of cytomegalovirus exposure and HLA in healthy donors. Germline V gives CDR1 KGHSH, CDR2 LQKENI. The CDR3 is made up of 16 amino acids. V lost 1 base to trimming and J lost 1 base, with 11 bases between them. Study findings and constraints: Association with HLA alleles at 0.05 false discovery rate was found for 16,951 TCR beta sequences in a later analysis.

Sequencing was done on a sample of PBMCs. The chain is built from TRBV18 and TRBJ2-1, with TRBD1 as a possible D gene (6 bases). The TCR comes from a man in his forties in good health and CMV-seronegative. CDR3 in DNA: TGTGCCAGCTCACCACAGCCAGGGGCGTCCTACAATGAGCAGTTCTTC. It codes for CASSPQPGASYNEQFF.